This T cell receptor beta chain appears in the sequencing data of a study of response to subunit inactivated influenza vaccine. Overall study findings and caveats: Authors suggested that a seasonal influenza vaccination recruits few new T cells each time.

TCRdb independently ran MiXCR on the RT-PCR reads; one entry per CDR3 protein. The sample yields about 780,000 distinct CDR3 sequences, around 18% seen once. The CDR3 has 15 amino acids. Unmatched junction bases numbered 8, after V lost 5 bases and J lost 2 bases. The sample holds many counts of this clonotype. Its antigen is undetermined. J is TRBJ2-5 and V is TRBV12-3 or TRBV12-4; 7 nucleotides match TRBD1. The input for sequencing was PBMCs from blood, taken 5 to 6 days after vaccination. This clonotype was obtained from a man over 45 who received an inactivated influenza vaccine. CDR3 sequence: CASSHRDRSQETQYF. For the CDR3, the DNA is TGTGCCAGCAGTCACAGGGACAGATCGCAAGAGACCCAGTACTTC.